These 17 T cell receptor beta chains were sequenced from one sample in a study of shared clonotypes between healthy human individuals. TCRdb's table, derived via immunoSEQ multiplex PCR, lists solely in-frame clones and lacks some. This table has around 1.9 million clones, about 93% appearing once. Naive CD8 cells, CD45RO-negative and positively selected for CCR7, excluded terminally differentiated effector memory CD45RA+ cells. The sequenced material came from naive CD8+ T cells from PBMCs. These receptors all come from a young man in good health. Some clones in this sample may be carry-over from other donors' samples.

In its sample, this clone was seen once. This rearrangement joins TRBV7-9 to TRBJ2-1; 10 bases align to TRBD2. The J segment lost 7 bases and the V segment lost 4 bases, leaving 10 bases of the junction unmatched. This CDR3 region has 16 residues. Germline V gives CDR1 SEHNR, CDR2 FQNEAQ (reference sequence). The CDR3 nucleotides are TGTGCCAGCAGCTCCTTTCCGGGACTAGCGCCAAATGAGCAGTTCTTC. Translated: CASSSFPGLAPNEQFF.

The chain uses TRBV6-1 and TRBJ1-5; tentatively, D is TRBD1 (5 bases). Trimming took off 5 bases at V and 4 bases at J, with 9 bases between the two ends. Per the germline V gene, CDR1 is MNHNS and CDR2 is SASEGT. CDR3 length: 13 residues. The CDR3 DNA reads TGTGCCAGCAGTCTACAGGTTAATCAGCCCCAGCATTTT. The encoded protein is CASSLQVNQPQHF.

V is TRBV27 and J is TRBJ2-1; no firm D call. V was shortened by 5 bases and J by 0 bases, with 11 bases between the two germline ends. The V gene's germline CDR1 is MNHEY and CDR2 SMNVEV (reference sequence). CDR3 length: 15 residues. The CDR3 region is CASSLSTHSYNEQFF. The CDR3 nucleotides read TGTGCCAGCAGTCTTAGCACCCACTCCTACAATGAGCAGTTCTTC.

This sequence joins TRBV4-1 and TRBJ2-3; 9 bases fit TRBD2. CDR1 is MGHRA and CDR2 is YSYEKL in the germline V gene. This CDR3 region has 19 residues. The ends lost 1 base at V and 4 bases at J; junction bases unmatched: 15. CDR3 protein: CASSQVSLAGVVRPDTQYF. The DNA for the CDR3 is TGCGCCAGCAGCCAAGTCTCCTTAGCGGGGGTCGTACGTCCAGATACGCAGTATTTT.

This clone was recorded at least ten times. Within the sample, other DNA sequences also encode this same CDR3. For the CDR3, the DNA is TGTGCCAGCAGCTTAGGGGCCTACGAGCAGTACTTC. Protein product: CASSLGAYEQYF. This chain uses TRBV7-9 with TRBJ2-7, with D hard to call. Germline CDR1 SEHNR, CDR2 FQNEAQ (reference sequence). With 1 base removed from V and 2 bases from J, the gap between germline ends came to 3 bases. The CDR3 spans 12 residues.

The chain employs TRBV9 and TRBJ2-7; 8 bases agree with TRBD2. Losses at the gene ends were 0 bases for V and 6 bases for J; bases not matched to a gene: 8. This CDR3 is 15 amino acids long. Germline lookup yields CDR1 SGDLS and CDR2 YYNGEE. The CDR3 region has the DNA TGTGCCAGCAGCGTAGGGGGCGGGAGGACTCGCGAGCAGTACTTC. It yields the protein CASSVGGGRTREQYF.

In nucleotides, the CDR3 is TGCGCCAGCAGCCAAGGGACAGGTCTCCCCGCGGGCTATGGCTACACCTTC. Amino acids: CASSQGTGLPAGYGYTF. The V gene is TRBV4-1, the J gene TRBJ1-2; 7 nucleotides line up with TRBD1. This CDR3 contains 17 residues. Germline trimming cut 1 base from V and 4 bases from J; bases unmatched to any gene: 12. The germline V gene has CDR1 MGHRA and CDR2 YSYEKL.

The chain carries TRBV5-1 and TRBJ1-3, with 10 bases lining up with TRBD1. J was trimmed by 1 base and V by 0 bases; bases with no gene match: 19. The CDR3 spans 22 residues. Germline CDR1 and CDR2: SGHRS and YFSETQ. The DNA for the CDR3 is TGCGCCAGCAGCTTGGTTGTGGTGTTGGGGACAGGGGTCCGGAGATCTGGAAACACCATATATTTT. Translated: CASSLVVVLGTGVRRSGNTIYF.

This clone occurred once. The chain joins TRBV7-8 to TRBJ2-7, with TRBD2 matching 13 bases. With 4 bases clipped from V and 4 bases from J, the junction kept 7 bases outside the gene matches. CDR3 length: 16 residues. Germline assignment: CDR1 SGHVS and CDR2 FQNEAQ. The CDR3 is CASSSGLAGVEYEQYF. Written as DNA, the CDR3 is TGTGCCAGCAGCTCTGGACTAGCGGGAGTAGAGTACGAGCAGTACTTC.

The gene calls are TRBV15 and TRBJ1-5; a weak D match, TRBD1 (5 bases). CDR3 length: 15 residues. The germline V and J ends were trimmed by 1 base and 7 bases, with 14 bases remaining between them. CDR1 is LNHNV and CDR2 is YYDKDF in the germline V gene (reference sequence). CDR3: CATSRARVGVQPQHF. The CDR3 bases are TGTGCCACCAGCAGAGCGAGGGTAGGGGTCCAGCCCCAGCATTTT.

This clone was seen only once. CDR3 DNA sequence: TGTGCCAGCAGCCCGGGACTAGGCCCAGGTTGGCAGTTCTTC. It translates to CASSPGLGPGWQFF. V usage is TRBV27 and J usage is TRBJ2-1, with 8 positions matching TRBD2. The V and J ends lost 6 bases and 12 bases, in that order; junction bases with no gene match: 13. Germline CDR1 and CDR2: MNHEY and SMNVEV (reference sequence). The CDR3 runs to 14 residues.

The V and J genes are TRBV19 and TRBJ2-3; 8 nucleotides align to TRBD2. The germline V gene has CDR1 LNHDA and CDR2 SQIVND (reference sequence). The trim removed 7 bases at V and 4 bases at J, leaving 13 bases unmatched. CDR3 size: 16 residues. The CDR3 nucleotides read TGTGCCAGTAAGTCGGAAAAGCGGGAGATCGCAGATACGCAGTATTTT. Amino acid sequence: CASKSEKREIADTQYF.

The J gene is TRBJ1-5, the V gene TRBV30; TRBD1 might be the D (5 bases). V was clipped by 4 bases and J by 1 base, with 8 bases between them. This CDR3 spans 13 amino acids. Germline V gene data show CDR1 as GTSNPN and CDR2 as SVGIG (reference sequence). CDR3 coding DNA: TGTGCCTGGAATGCAGGGAGCAATCAGCCCCAGCATTTT. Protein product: CAWNAGSNQPQHF.

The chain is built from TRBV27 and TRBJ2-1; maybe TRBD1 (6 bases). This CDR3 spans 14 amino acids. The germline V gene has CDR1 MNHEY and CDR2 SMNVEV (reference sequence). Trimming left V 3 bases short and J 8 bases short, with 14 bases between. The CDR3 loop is CASSLVQGGDEQFF. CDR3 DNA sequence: TGTGCCAGCAGTTTGGTACAGGGTGGCGATGAGCAGTTCTTC.

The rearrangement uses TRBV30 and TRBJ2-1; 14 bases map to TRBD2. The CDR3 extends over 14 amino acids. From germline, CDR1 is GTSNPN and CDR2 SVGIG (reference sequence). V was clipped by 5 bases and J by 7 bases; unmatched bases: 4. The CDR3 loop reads CAWGTSGSNNEQFF. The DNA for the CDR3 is TGTGCCTGGGGGACTAGCGGGAGTAATAATGAGCAGTTCTTC. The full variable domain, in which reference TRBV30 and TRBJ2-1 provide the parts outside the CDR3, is SQTIHQWPATLVQPVGSPLSLECTVEGTSNPNLYWYRQAAGRGLQLLFYSVGIGQISSEVPQNLSASRPQDRQFILSSKKLLLSDSGFYLCAWGTSGSNNEQFFGPGTRLTVL.

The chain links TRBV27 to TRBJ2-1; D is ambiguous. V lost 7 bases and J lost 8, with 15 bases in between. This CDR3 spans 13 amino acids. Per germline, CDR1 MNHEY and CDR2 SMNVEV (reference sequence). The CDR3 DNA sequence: TGTGCCAGCAACCCAAAAGGGCGGCATGAGCAGTTCTTC. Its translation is CASNPKGRHEQFF.

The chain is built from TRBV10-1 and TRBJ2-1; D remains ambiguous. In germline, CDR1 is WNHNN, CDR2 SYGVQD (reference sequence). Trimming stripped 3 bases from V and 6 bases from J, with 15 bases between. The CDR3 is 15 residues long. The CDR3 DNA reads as TGCGCCAGCAGTGACCGGGCAAAAGTACCCAATGAGCAGTTCTTC. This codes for CASSDRAKVPNEQFF.